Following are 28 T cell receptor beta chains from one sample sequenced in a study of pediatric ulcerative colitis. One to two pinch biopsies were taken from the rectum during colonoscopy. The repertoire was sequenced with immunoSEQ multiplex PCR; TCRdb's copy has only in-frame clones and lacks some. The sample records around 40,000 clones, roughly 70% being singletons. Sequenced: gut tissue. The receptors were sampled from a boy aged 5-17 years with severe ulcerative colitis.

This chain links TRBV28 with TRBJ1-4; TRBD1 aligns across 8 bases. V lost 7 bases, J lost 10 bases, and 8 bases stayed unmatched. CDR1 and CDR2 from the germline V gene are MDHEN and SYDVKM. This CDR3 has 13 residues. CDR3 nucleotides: TGTGCCAGCATTAATCAGGGGGCTGGAAAACTGTTTTTT. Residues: CASINQGAGKLFF.

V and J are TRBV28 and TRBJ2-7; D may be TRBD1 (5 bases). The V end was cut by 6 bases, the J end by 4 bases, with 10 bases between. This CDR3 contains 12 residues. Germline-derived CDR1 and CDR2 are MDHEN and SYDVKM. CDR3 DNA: TGTGCCAGCAGGGCCCCAGGGTACGAGCAGTACTTC. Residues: CASRAPGYEQYF.

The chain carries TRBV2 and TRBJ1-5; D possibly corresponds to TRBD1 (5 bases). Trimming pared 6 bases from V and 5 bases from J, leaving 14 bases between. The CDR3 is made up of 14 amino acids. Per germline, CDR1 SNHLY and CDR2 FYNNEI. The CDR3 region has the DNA TGTGCCAGCAGCTTCGGGGGGTTGTATCAGCCCCAGCATTTT. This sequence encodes CASSFGGLYQPQHF.

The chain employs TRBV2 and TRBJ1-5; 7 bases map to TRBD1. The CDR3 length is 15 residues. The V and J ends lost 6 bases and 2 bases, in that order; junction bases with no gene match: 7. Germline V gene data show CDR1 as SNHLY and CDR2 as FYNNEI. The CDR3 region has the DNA TGTGCCAGCAGCGTACAGGGGATTGGCAATCAGCCCCAGCATTTT. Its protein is CASSVQGIGNQPQHF.

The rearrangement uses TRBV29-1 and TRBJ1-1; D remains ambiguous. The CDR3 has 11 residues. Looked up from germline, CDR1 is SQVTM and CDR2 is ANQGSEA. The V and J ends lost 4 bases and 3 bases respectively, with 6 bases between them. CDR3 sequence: CSVGLDTEAFF. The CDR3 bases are TGCAGCGTTGGGCTGGACACTGAAGCTTTCTTT. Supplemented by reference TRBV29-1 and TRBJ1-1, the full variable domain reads SAVISQKPSRDICQRGTSLTIQCQVDSQVTMMFWYRQQPGQSLTLIATANQGSEATYESGFVIDKFPISRPNLTFSTLTVSNMSPEDSSIYLCSVGLDTEAFFGQGTRLTVV.

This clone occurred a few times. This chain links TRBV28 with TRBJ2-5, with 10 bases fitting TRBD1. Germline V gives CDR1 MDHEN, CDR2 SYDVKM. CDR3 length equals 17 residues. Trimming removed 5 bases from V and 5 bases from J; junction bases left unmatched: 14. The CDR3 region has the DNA TGTGCCAGCAGTCTGCCCCCCGGGACAGGGGTCGTCGAGACCCAGTACTTC. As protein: CASSLPPGTGVVETQYF.

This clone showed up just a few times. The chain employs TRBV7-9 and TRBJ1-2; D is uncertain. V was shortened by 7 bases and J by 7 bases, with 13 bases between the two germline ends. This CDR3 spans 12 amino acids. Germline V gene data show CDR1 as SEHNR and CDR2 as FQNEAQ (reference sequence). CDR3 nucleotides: TGTGCCAGCACCAGTTTGGGGATTGGCTACACCTTC. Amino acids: CASTSLGIGYTF.

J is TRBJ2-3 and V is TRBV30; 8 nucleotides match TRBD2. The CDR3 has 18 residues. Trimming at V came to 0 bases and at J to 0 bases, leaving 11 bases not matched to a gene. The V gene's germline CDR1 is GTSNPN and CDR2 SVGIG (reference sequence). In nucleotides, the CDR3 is TGTGCCTGGAGTGTTCCCAGCGGGGGACCTCGGAGCACAGATACGCAGTATTTT. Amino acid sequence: CAWSVPSGGPRSTDTQYF. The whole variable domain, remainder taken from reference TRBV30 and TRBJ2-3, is SQTIHQWPATLVQPVGSPLSLECTVEGTSNPNLYWYRQAAGRGLQLLFYSVGIGQISSEVPQNLSASRPQDRQFILSSKKLLLSDSGFYLCAWSVPSGGPRSTDTQYFGPGTRLTVL.

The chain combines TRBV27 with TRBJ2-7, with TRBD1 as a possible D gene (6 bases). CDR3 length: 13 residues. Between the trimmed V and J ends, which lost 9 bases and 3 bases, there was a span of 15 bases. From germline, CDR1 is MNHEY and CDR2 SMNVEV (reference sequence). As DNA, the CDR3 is TGTGCCAGTGGAACAGGGAAGGGCTACGAGCAGTACTTC. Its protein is CASGTGKGYEQYF.

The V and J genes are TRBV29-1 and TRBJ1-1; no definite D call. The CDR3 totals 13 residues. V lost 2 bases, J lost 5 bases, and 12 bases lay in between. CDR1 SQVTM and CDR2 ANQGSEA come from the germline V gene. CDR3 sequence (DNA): TGCAGCGTTGAACAATCGGCGGCGACTGAAGCTTTCTTT. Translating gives CSVEQSAATEAFF.

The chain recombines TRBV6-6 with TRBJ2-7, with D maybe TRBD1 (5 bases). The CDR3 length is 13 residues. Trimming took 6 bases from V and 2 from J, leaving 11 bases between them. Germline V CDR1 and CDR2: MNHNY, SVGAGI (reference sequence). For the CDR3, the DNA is TGTGCCAGCAGAGGCAGGGATGCCTACGAGCAGTACTTC. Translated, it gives CASRGRDAYEQYF.

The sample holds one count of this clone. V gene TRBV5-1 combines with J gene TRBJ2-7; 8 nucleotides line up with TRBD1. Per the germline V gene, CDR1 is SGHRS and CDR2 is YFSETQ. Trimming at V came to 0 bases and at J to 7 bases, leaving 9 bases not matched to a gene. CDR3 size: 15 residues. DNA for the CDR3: TGCGCCAGCAGCTTGGATCCAGGGGGCGCGGAAGAGCAGTACTTC. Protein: CASSLDPGGAEEQYF.

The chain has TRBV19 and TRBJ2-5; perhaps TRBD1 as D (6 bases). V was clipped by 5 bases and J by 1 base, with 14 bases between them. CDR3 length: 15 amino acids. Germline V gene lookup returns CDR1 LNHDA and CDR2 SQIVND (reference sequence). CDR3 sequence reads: CASSPRGHPQETQYF. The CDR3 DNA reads TGTGCCAGTAGTCCAAGGGGACATCCCCAAGAGACCCAGTACTTC. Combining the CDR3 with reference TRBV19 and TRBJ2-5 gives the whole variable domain DGGITQSPKYLFRKEGQNVTLSCEQNLNHDAMYWYRQDPGQGLRLIYYSQIVNDFQKGDIAEGYSVSREKKESFPLTVTSAQKNPTAFYLCASSPRGHPQETQYFGPGTRLLVL.

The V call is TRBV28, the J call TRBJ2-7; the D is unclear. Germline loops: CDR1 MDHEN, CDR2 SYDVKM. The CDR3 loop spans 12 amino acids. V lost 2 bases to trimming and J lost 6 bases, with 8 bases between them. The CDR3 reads CASSLIRLEQYF. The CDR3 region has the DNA TGTGCCAGCAGTTTAATTCGCCTCGAGCAGTACTTC.

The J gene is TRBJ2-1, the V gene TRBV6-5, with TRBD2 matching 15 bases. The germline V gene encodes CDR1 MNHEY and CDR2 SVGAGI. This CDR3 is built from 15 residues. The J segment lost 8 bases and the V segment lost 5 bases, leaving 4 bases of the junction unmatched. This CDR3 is CASSRTSGGAYEQFF. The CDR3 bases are TGTGCCAGCAGTCGGACTAGCGGGGGGGCCTATGAGCAGTTCTTC.

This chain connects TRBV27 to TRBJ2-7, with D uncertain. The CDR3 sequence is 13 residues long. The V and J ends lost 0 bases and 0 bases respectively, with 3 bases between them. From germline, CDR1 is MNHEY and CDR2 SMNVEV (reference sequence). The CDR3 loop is CASSLSYSYEQYF. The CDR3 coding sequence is TGTGCCAGCAGTTTATCGTACTCCTACGAGCAGTACTTC.

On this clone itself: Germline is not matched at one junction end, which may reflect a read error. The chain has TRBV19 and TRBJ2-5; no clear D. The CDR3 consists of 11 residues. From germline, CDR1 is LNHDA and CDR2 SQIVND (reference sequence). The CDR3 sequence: CASSIQGTQYF. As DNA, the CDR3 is TGTGCCAGTAGTATCCAAGGGACCCAGTACTTC.

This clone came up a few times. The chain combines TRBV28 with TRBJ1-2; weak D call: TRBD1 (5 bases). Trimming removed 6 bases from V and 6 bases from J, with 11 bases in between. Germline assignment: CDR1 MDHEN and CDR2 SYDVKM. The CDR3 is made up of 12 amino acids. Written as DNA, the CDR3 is TGTGCCAGCAGATCCAGGGTCAATGGCTACACCTTC. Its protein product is CASRSRVNGYTF.

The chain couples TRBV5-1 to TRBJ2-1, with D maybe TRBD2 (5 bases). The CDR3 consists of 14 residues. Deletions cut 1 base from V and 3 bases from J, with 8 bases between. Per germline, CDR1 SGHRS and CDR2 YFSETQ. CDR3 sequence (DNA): TGCGCCAGCAGCTTGTCGCGGGTCTACAATGAGCAGTTCTTC. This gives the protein CASSLSRVYNEQFF.

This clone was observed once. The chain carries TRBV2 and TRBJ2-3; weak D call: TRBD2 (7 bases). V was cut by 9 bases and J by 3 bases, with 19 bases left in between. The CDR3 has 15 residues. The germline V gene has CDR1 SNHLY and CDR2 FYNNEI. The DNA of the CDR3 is TGTGCCAGGAGCGGTGGGGGGGCCCGGACAGATACGCAGTATTTT. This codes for CARSGGGARTDTQYF.

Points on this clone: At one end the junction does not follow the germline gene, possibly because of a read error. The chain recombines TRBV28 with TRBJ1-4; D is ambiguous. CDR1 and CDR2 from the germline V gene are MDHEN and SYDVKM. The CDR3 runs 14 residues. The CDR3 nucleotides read TGTGCCGGCAGATTGACGGCAGAGGATGAAAAACTGTTTTTT. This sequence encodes CAGRLTAEDEKLFF.

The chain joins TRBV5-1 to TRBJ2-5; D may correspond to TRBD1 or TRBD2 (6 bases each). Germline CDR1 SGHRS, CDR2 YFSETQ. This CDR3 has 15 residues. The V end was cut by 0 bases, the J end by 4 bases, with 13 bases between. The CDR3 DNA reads TGCGCCAGCAGCTTGGAAGGGGGGAGTATAGAGACCCAGTACTTC. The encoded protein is CASSLEGGSIETQYF.

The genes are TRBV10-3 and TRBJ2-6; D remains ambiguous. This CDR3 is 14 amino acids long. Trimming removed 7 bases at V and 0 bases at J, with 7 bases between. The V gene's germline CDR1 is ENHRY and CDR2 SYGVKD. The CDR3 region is CAIMGNSGANVLTF. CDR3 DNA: TGTGCCATCATGGGGAACTCTGGGGCCAACGTCCTGACTTTC.

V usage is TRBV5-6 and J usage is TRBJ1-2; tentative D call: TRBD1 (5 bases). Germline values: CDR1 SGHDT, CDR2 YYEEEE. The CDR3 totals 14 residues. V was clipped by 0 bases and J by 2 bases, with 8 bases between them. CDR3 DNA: TGTGCCAGCAGCTTGGAGGGGACGAACTATGGCTACACCTTC. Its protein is CASSLEGTNYGYTF.

The CDR3 DNA reads as TGTGCCAGCTCAAGGGACAGGGGGGAGCAGTACTTC. Its translation is CASSRDRGEQYF. The chain links TRBV18 to TRBJ2-7, with TRBD1 matching over 11 bases. V lost 5 bases, J lost 7 bases, and 1 base stayed unmatched. CDR1 is KGHSH and CDR2 is LQKENI in the germline V gene. CDR3 length: 12 amino acids.

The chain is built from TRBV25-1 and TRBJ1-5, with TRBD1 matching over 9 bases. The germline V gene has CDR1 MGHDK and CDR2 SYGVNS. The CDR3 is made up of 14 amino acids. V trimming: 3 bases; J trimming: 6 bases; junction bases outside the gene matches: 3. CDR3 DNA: TGTGCCAGCAGTGAGGACAGGGGTGCTCAGCCCCAGCATTTT. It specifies CASSEDRGAQPQHF.

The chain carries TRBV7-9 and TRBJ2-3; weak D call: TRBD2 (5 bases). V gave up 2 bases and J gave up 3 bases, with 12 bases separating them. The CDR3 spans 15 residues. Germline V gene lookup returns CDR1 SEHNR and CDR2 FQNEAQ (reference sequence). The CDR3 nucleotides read TGTGCCAGCAGCTTATACGGGGTTGAGACAGATACGCAGTATTTT. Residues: CASSLYGVETDTQYF.

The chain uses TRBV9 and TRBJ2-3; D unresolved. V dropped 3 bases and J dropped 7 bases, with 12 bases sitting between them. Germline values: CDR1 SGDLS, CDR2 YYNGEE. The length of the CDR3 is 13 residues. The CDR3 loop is CASSGLMLNTQYF. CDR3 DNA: TGTGCCAGCAGCGGGTTAATGTTGAATACGCAGTATTTT.